The entry below describes one TCR beta chain. The antigen remains unidentified. The V segment lost 3 bases and the J segment 5 bases; nucleotides outside the gene matches: 4. This CDR3 has 15 residues. CDR1 SGDLS and CDR2 YYNGEE come from the germline V gene. Using genomic DNA as the template, TCR beta VDJ and CDR3 profiling was carried out. In TCRdb, the reads were re-called with MiXCR into one record per CDR3 protein. The sample shows a few hundred thousand distinct CDR3 sequences, 60% to 65% of them seen only once. The sample originates from a study of CD8+CD57+ T cells in acquired aplastic anemia. Study conclusions and caveats: In common between the patients and the controls were around 29 CD8+ CDR3 sequences. Controls and patients did not differ significantly in CD8+ Simpson's diversity.

This TCR was recovered from a human donor in good health. The rearrangement links TRBV9 to TRBJ2-1, with 11 bases that match TRBD2. Sequences were obtained from sorted CD4+, CD8+, or CD8+CD57+ T cells (not recorded which) from PBMCs. In nucleotides, the CDR3 is TGTGCCAGCAGCGAGGGGACTAGCGGAAACAATGAGCAGTTCTTC. The encoded protein is CASSEGTSGNNEQFF.